These 17 T cell receptor beta chains came from one sample sequenced in a study of PD-L1 blockade in urothelial cancer. Time point denoted: peripheral blood 6 weeks after treatment start. Measured with immunoSEQ multiplex PCR; TCRdb has only the in-frame clones, and not every one. The repertoire consists of under 55,000 clones, with more than 75% occurring once and the leading ten covering around 14%. The source was PBMCs, collected around atezolizumab (anti-PD-L1) treatment. These receptors came from a man aged 55 to 70 with urothelial cancer.

This chain joins TRBV5-6 and TRBJ2-7; the D is unclear. Germline V gene sequence: CDR1 SGHDT, CDR2 YYEEEE. CDR3 size: 12 residues. The V end lost 2 bases, the J end lost 0 bases, and 3 bases lay between the germline ends. In DNA, the CDR3 is TGTGCCAGCAGCTTCCTCTCCTACGAGCAGTACTTC. It yields the protein CASSFLSYEQYF.

This clone was observed once. The rearrangement uses TRBV10-2 and TRBJ2-7; the D gene is possibly TRBD1 (6 bases). The CDR3 is made up of 16 amino acids. V gave up 0 bases and J gave up 2 bases, with 14 bases separating them. CDR1 WSHSY and CDR2 SAAADI come from the germline V gene. The CDR3 DNA reads TGCGCCAGCAGTGAGTCAGCAGGGGCTAAAGCCTACGAGCAGTACTTC. The encoded protein is CASSESAGAKAYEQYF.

The chain is built from TRBV7-9 and TRBJ1-2, with D tentatively TRBD1 (5 bases). Germline lookup yields CDR1 SEHNR and CDR2 FQNEAQ (reference sequence). V lost 3 bases, J lost 2 bases, and 16 bases lay in between. The CDR3 has 16 residues. The CDR3 region has the DNA TGTGCCAGCAGCTTCCCGGAACAGGTTCGGAACTATGGCTACACCTTC. Residues: CASSFPEQVRNYGYTF.

V and J are TRBV9 and TRBJ2-1; perhaps TRBD2 as D (5 bases). The germline V gene encodes CDR1 SGDLS and CDR2 YYNGEE. There are 15 residues in the CDR3. Trimming removed 0 bases from V and 1 base from J, with 8 bases in between. CDR3 protein: CASSVDAGSYNEQFF. In DNA, the CDR3 is TGTGCCAGCAGCGTAGACGCGGGTTCCTACAATGAGCAGTTCTTC.

The chain links TRBV6-6 to TRBJ2-3; 9 positions match TRBD2. Per the germline V gene, CDR1 is MNHNY and CDR2 is SVGAGI (reference sequence). This CDR3 comprises 14 residues. V shed 6 bases and J 2 bases; nucleotides not matched to a gene: 3. CDR3 bases: TGTGCCAGCAGCAGCGGGGGGATCACAGATACGCAGTATTTT. This encodes CASSSGGITDTQYF.

The chain employs TRBV9 and TRBJ2-1, with 10 nucleotides matching TRBD2. CDR1 and CDR2 from the germline V gene are SGDLS and YYNGEE. This CDR3 region has 16 residues. V was pared by 4 bases and J by 3 bases, with 7 bases of the junction left unmatched. CDR3 sequence reads: CASSLSGGPLYNEQFF. The CDR3, as DNA: TGTGCCAGCAGCCTTAGCGGGGGGCCCCTCTACAATGAGCAGTTCTTC.

This clone is classed as medium-sized. The gene calls are TRBV9 and TRBJ2-1, with 7 bases matching TRBD2. CDR1 SGDLS and CDR2 YYNGEE come from the germline V gene. CDR3 length equals 15 residues. V trimming: 6 bases; J trimming: 7 bases; junction bases outside the gene matches: 13. The CDR3 nucleotides read TGTGCCAGCACCCCCAGCGGGGACTTCAGGAATGAGCAGTTCTTC. As protein: CASTPSGDFRNEQFF.

The V call is TRBV5-1, the J call TRBJ1-2, with TRBD1 matching 7 bases. Germline-derived CDR1 and CDR2 are SGHRS and YFSETQ. Trimming took 3 bases from V and 4 from J; bases not matched to a gene: 3. CDR3 length equals 13 residues. This CDR3 is CASSWGQPYGYTF. CDR3 in DNA: TGCGCCAGCAGCTGGGGACAGCCCTATGGCTACACCTTC.

The rearrangement uses TRBV30 and TRBJ1-1; the D is unclear. Germline values: CDR1 GTSNPN, CDR2 SVGIG (reference sequence). Deletions cut 3 bases from V and 7 bases from J, with 12 bases between. The CDR3 has 12 amino acids. The CDR3 nucleotides are TGTGCCTGGAGCGGCCGGGAATTTGAAGCTTTCTTT. It translates to CAWSGREFEAFF. Variable domain in full (rest from reference TRBV30 and TRBJ1-1): SQTIHQWPATLVQPVGSPLSLECTVEGTSNPNLYWYRQAAGRGLQLLFYSVGIGQISSEVPQNLSASRPQDRQFILSSKKLLLSDSGFYLCAWSGREFEAFFGQGTRLTVV.

V and J are TRBV27 and TRBJ1-2; D gene ambiguous. CDR3 length: 12 amino acids. Germline CDR1 MNHEY, CDR2 SMNVEV (reference sequence). V lost 7 bases to trimming and J lost 8 bases, with 14 bases between them. In DNA form, the CDR3 reads TGTGCCAGCAAGCCCCCGATCGGGGGCTACACCTTC. It codes for CASKPPIGGYTF.

This chain connects TRBV5-6 to TRBJ2-1; a weak D match, TRBD1 (6 bases). The CDR3 is made up of 15 amino acids. The V gene lost 2 bases and the J gene lost 11 bases, with 20 bases spanning the gap. Per germline, CDR1 SGHDT and CDR2 YYEEEE. CDR3 amino acids: CASSFWVGGKWQQFF. The CDR3 bases are TGTGCCAGCAGCTTCTGGGTAGGGGGAAAATGGCAGCAGTTCTTC.

This clone was detected ten times or more. This rearrangement joins TRBV4-2 to TRBJ1-1; no definite D call. V gave up 0 bases and J gave up 1 base, with 6 bases separating them. CDR3 size: 14 residues. Germline loops: CDR1 LGHNA, CDR2 YNFKEQ. The CDR3 sequence is CASSQERQNTEAFF. CDR3 bases: TGTGCCAGCAGCCAAGAGAGGCAGAACACTGAAGCTTTCTTT.

V usage is TRBV6-1 and J usage is TRBJ2-5; tentatively, D is TRBD2 (6 bases). The J call is doubtful: the DNA matches TRBJ2-7 better. CDR3 size: 12 residues. Germline CDR1 MNHNS, CDR2 SASEGT. Here the CDR3 DNA reads TGTGCCAGCAGTGGCCGGGAGTACGAGCAGTACTTC. Its protein is CASSGREYEQYF.

V and J are TRBV6-1 and TRBJ1-1; D ambiguous. The germline gives CDR1 MNHNS, CDR2 SASEGT. CDR3 length: 13 amino acids. Between the trimmed V and J ends, which lost 6 bases and 0 bases, there was a span of 8 bases. The CDR3 is CASRREMNTEAFF. CDR3 DNA sequence: TGTGCCAGCAGAAGGGAGATGAACACTGAAGCTTTCTTT.

This chain uses TRBV11-2 with TRBJ2-7, with TRBD1 matching 10 bases. The CDR3 length is 14 residues. The germline gives CDR1 SGHAT, CDR2 FQNNGV. V shed 1 base, J shed 9 bases, and the junction held 6 bases outside the gene matches. This chain's CDR3 is CASSLGQGAIGQYF. The CDR3 nucleotides read TGTGCCAGCAGCTTAGGACAGGGGGCTATTGGGCAGTACTTC.

The chain combines TRBV5-1 with TRBJ2-2, with 7 positions matching TRBD2. Unmatched junction bases numbered 4, after V lost 0 bases and J lost 5 bases. This CDR3 has 15 residues. Germline V gene sequence: CDR1 SGHRS, CDR2 YFSETQ. The CDR3 DNA sequence: TGCGCCAGCAGCTTGGGGACTAGGGGAACCGGGGAGCTGTTTTTT. This sequence encodes CASSLGTRGTGELFF.

V and J are TRBV27 and TRBJ1-1, with 7 nucleotides matching TRBD1. The CDR3 loop spans 14 amino acids. J was trimmed by 0 bases and V by 6 bases; bases with no gene match: 4. Germline V gives CDR1 MNHEY, CDR2 SMNVEV (reference sequence). The CDR3: CASRGDRMNTEAFF. The CDR3 nucleotides read TGTGCCAGCAGGGGGGACAGAATGAACACTGAAGCTTTCTTT.